This passage covers 9 T cell receptor beta chains from one sample sequenced in a study of blood T cell repertoires in COVID-19. Generated by immunoSEQ multiplex PCR, the TCRdb table keeps only in-frame clones and is missing some. Among about 380,000 clones, 70% to 85% were seen once, and the ten largest hold 1.1%. The sequenced material came from peripheral blood. The origin of the receptors is a human donor with acute or convalescent COVID-19. The donor label of this sample is uncertain.

CDR3 DNA sequence: TGTGCCAGTAGGAACGGGGGGCTAGTAGGCACCGGGGAGCTGTTTTTT. This encodes CASRNGGLVGTGELFF. The chain combines TRBV19 with TRBJ2-2, with D maybe TRBD2 (7 bases). Looked up from germline, CDR1 is LNHDA and CDR2 is SQIVND (reference sequence). The CDR3 runs 16 residues. The V gene lost 6 bases and the J gene lost 4 bases, with 18 bases spanning the gap.

The chain recombines TRBV10-3 with TRBJ1-2, with D perhaps TRBD1 (5 bases). V was pared by 6 bases and J by 0 bases, with 8 bases between. The CDR3 has 13 residues. Germline V gives CDR1 ENHRY, CDR2 SYGVKD. CDR3 DNA sequence: TGTGCCATCAGACAGGATGCTAACTATGGCTACACCTTC. Protein sequence: CAIRQDANYGYTF.

The genes are TRBV5-6 and TRBJ2-7, with 11 bases fitting TRBD2. CDR1 is SGHDT, CDR2 YYEEEE, per germline. V shed 5 bases and J 2 bases; nucleotides not matched to a gene: 9. The CDR3 is made up of 16 amino acids. CDR3 nucleotides: TGTGCCAGCAGGCCGCTAGCGGGAGGTGATACCTACGAGCAGTACTTC. It encodes CASRPLAGGDTYEQYF.

The chain has TRBV7-2 and TRBJ2-7; D possibly corresponds to TRBD2 (6 bases). V was clipped by 6 bases and J by 3 bases, with 18 bases between them. Germline V gene lookup returns CDR1 SGHTA and CDR2 FQGNSA. This CDR3 has 15 residues. The CDR3 coding sequence is TGTGCCAGCAGAAGGGAGGACCGCGGTTTCTACGAGCAGTACTTC. Encoded protein: CASRREDRGFYEQYF.

This sequence joins TRBV30 and TRBJ1-1; weak D call: TRBD1 (6 bases). Germline V lookup: CDR1 GTSNPN, CDR2 SVGIG (reference sequence). V was clipped by 1 base and J by 1 base, with 7 bases between them. The CDR3 length is 13 residues. DNA of the CDR3: TGTGCCTGGAGTGGCAGGGGGAACACTGAAGCTTTCTTT. Encoded protein: CAWSGRGNTEAFF.

This rearrangement joins TRBV28 to TRBJ1-2, with 8 bases lining up with TRBD1. There are 12 residues in the CDR3. V gave up 11 bases and J gave up 8 bases; unmatched junction bases: 10. Germline V CDR1 and CDR2: MDHEN, SYDVKM. Written as DNA, the CDR3 is TGTGCCTTCGACAGGGGCCCTATGGGCTACACCTTC. This codes for CAFDRGPMGYTF.

The chain carries TRBV9 and TRBJ1-3; 9 bases match TRBD1. This CDR3 comprises 15 residues. With V trimmed by 1 base and J by 8 bases, 7 bases remained unmatched. Germline CDR1 is SGDLS and CDR2 is YYNGEE. The CDR3 DNA reads as TGTGCCAGCAGCGTATTTGACAGGGGGGAGGACACCATATATTTT. Translated, it gives CASSVFDRGEDTIYF.

The chain carries TRBV7-9 and TRBJ1-4; D unresolved. Per germline, CDR1 SEHNR and CDR2 FQNEAQ (reference sequence). This CDR3 is 15 amino acids long. V was trimmed by 3 bases and J by 7 bases, leaving 15 bases between them. The CDR3 spells CASSFTTGSPEKLFF. The CDR3 DNA is TGTGCCAGCAGCTTTACAACCGGGTCCCCTGAAAAACTGTTTTTT.

The V call is TRBV5-1, the J call TRBJ2-1, with D perhaps matching TRBD2 (6 bases). The CDR3 is made up of 16 amino acids. Per germline, CDR1 SGHRS and CDR2 YFSETQ. The V end was cut by 3 bases, the J end by 1 base, with 14 bases between. The CDR3: CASSWREVGSYNEQFF. The DNA of the CDR3 is TGCGCCAGCAGCTGGAGGGAGGTAGGGTCCTACAATGAGCAGTTCTTC.